The subject of this entry is one TCR beta chain. Its cognate antigen has yet to be identified. No base quality values were provided; no much bigger clone lies one nucleotide off. The data stem from a study of blood T cell repertoires in COVID-19 (dated by TCRdb to between 2020 and 2021). Regarding the study in general: Samples covering the acute and convalescent phases of COVID-19 were provided by collaborators in the United States, Italy and Spain. The prospective study material was composed of cDNA or gDNA derived from T cells, B-cell-depleted T cells, or PBMCs. Deeply sampled blood TCRbeta repertoires from subjects exposed to, actively infected with, or recovered from COVID-19 were included in the dataset. The repertoires were released in a freely available public database meant as a resource for research on the immune response to SARS-CoV-2. The samples were drawn from the first 160 participants of the ongoing ImmuneRACE study and from 1,254 subjects provided by 6 global collaborators. Sample metadata almost always included a de-identified subject ID, COVID-19 status, age in years and sex. Where HLA class I and class II types were available, the types were taken from metadata supplied by the sample provider, not from assay-based typing. Overall study results and their limits: Clinical and demographic metadata were provided uncurated, with the amount varying by source and participant.

The germline V gene (reference sequence) yields LGHDT for CDR1 and YNNKEL for CDR2. Trimming takes 4 bases from V and 4 bases from J, and the germline ends sit 8 bases apart. From cysteine to phenylalanine, the CDR3 is 13 amino acids long. Of all the DNA, just the CDR3 is kept, 39 bases in frame from base 1. The immunoSEQ Assay, a bias-controlled multiplex PCR, was used to amplify TCRbeta CDR3 regions from genomic DNA. The published analysis was carried out like this. The number of nucleated cells in each sample was estimated by amplification of reference gene primers within the assay. To quantify the absolute abundance of each unique TCRbeta CDR3 rearrangement, sequence reads were collapsed and filtered. For each sample, productive Simpson clonality was calculated as the square root of Simpson's diversity index across productive rearrangements. TCRdb carries this immuneACCESS record with in-frame sequences only. Its versions omit some clonotypes, under half of them owing to an unresolved V gene in the studies checked, with the rest unexplained. V, J and clone size reflect that table, while D and trimming were determined from the DNA. In all, the sample holds about 220,000 clones, and 75% to 90% of those were seen once. In total, the top ten clones hold about 3.5% of the sample.

Enrolling through a virtual design, the prospective study's participants ranged in age from roughly 18 to 100 years and lived across 20 to 30 United States geographic areas. In the prospective study, participants were assigned to cohorts based on the clinical history participants reported in a screening survey and a study questionnaire. Mobile phlebotomists in the prospective study collected whole blood, serum and a nasopharyngeal or oropharyngeal swab from every participant. Participants in the prospective study had the option to provide additional blood draws and questionnaires over an approximately 2-month period. Before DNA extraction, prospective study blood samples were shipped either frozen or at room temperature.

Sequencing was performed on PBMCs or T cells enriched from blood (not recorded which). This clonotype was obtained from a woman between 18 and 29 years old in a cohort exposed to, infected with or recovered from COVID-19 (not recorded which). The chain joins TRBV3-1 (or the pseudogene TRBV3-2) to TRBJ1-3; no D gene is confidently identified. The CDR3 in this case is CASSPMLGNTIYF. The bases read TGTGCCAGCAGCCCTATGCTGGGAAACACCATATATTTT.